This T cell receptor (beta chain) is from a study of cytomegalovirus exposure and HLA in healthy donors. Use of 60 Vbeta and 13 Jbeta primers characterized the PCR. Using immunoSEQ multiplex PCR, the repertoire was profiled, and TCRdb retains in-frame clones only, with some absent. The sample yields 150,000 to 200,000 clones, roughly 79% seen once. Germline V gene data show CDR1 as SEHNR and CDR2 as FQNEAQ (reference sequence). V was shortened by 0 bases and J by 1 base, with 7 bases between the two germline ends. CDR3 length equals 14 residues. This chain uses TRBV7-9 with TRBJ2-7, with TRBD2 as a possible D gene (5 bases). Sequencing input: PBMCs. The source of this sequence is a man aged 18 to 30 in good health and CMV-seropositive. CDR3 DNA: TGTGCCAGCAGCTTAGCGGAGGTATCCTACGAGCAGTACTTC. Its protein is CASSLAEVSYEQYF.